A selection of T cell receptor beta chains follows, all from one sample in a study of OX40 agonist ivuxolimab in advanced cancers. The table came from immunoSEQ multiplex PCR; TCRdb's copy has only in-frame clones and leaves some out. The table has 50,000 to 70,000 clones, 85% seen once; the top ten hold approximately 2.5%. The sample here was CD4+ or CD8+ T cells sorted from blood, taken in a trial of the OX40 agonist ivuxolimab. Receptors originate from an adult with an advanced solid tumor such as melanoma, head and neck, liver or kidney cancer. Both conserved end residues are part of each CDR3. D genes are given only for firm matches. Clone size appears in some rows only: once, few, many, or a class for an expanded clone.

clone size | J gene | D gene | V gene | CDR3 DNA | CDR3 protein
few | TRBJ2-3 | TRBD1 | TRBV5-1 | TGCGCCACCGGCAAACAGGGGGCGGGAGATACGCAGTATTTT | CATGKQGAGDTQYF
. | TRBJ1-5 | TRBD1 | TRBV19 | TGTGCCAGCTCGACCTTTGACAGGGGGCTTTCGAATAGCAATCAGCCCCAGCATTTT | CASSTFDRGLSNSNQPQHF
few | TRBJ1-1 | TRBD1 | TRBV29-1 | TGCAGCGGCAAGGGACAGCTGAACACTGAAGCTTTCTTT | CSGKGQLNTEAFF
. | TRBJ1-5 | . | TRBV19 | TGTGCCAGTAGTTTGGCAAGCAATCAGCCCCAGCATTTT | CASSLASNQPQHF
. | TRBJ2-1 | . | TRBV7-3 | TGTGCCAGCAGCTTACTCGGTATCAACAATGAGCAGTTCTTC | CASSLLGINNEQFF
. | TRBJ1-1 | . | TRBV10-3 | TGTGCCATCAGTAAAGACACCGACACTGAAGCTTTCTTT | CAISKDTDTEAFF
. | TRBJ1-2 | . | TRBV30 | TGTGCCTGGAGTTCTGAAGTCGGCTATGGCTACACCTTC | CAWSSEVGYGYTF
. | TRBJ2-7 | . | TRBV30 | TGTGCCTGGAGGAAAAGCTCCTACGAGCAGTACTTC | CAWRKSSYEQYF
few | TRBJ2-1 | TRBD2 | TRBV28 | TGTGCCAGCAGTACCGGGACTAGCGGCTACAATGAGCAGTTCTTC | CASSTGTSGYNEQFF
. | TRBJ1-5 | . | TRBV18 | TGTGCCAGCTCACCCTACAGTAATCAGCCCCAGCATTTT | CASSPYSNQPQHF
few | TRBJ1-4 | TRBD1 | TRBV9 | TGTGCCAGCATGGGGACAGATGGAGAAAAACTGTTTTTT | CASMGTDGEKLFF
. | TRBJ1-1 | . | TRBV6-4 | TGTGCCAGCAGTCTCACTGGACAGTCTGAAGCTTTCTTT | CASSLTGQSEAFF
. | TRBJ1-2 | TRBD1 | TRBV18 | TGTGCCAGCTCACCACGACAGGGTGGAAACTATGGCTACACCTTC | CASSPRQGGNYGYTF